The TCR beta chain under discussion was sequenced for a study of control samples from healthy donors and cancer patients. The CDR3 is made up of 17 amino acids. Trimming took 4 bases from V and 0 from J; bases not matched to a gene: 10. Germline V gene sequence: CDR1 SGHNT, CDR2 YYREEE (reference sequence). The data were produced by immunoSEQ multiplex PCR, yet TCRdb's version contains in-frame clones alone and is incomplete. The sample contains around 140,000 clones, about 90% of which appear only once. This clonotype was sampled from a man between 18 and 35 years old in good health. Sequenced input: blood. The chain couples TRBV5-4 to TRBJ2-1; 7 bases line up with TRBD2. In DNA, the CDR3 is TGTGCCAGCAGCCCGGGGTGGGGAGGGAGCTCCTACAATGAGCAGTTCTTC. Encoded protein: CASSPGWGGSSYNEQFF.